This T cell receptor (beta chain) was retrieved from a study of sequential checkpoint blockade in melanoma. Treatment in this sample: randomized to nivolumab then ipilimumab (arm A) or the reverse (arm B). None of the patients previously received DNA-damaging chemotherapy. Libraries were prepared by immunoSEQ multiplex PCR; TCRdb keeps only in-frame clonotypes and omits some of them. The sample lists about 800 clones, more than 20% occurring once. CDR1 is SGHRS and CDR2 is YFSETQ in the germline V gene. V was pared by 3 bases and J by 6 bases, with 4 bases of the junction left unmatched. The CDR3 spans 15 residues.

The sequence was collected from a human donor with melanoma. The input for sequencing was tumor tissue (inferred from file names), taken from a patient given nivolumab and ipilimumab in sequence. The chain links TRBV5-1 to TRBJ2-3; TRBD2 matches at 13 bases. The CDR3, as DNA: TGCGCCAGCAGCTGGGGGACTAGCGGGGCGGATACGCAGTATTTT. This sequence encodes CASSWGTSGADTQYF.